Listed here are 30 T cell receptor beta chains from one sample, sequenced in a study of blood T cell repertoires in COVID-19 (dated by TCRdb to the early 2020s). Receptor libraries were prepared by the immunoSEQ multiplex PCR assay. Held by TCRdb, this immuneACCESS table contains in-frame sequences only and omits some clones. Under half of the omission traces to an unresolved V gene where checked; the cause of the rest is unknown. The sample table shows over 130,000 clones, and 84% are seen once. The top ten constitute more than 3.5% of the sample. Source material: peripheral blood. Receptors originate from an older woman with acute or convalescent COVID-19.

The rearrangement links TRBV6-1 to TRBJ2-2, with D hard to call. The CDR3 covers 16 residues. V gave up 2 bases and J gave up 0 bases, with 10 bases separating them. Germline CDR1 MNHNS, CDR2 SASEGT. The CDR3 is CASSELSTANTGELFF. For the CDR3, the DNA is TGTGCCAGCAGTGAACTGAGTACGGCGAACACCGGGGAGCTGTTTTTT.

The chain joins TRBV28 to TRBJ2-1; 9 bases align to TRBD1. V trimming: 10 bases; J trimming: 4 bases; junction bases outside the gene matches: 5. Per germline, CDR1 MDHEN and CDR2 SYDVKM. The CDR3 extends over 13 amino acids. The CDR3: CATTTGGYNEQFF. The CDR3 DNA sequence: TGTGCCACTACGACAGGGGGATACAATGAGCAGTTCTTC.

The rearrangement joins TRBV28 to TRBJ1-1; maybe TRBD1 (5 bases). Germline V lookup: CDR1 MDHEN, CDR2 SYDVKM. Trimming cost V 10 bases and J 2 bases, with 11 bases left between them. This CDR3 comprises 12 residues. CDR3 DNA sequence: TGTGCCACCTCCGACAGAAACACTGAAGCTTTCTTT. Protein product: CATSDRNTEAFF.

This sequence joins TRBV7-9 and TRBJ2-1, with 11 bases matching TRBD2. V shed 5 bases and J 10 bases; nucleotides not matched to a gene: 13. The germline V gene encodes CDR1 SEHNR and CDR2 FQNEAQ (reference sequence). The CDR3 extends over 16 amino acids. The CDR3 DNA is TGTGCCAGCAGCCTGGGGAGGCTAGCGGGAGGAGGGGAGCAGTTCTTC. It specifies CASSLGRLAGGGEQFF.

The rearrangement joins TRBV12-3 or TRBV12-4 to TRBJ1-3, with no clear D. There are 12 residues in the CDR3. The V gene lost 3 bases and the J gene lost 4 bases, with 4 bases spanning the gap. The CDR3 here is CASSFEGNTIYF. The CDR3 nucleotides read TGTGCCAGCAGTTTCGAGGGAAACACCATATATTTT.

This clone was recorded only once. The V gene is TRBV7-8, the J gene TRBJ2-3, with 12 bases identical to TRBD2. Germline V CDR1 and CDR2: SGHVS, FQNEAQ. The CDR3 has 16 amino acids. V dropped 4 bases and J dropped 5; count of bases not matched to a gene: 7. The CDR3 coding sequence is TGTGCCAGCAGCTCCAGACTAGCGGGAGCCCTAGATACGCAGTATTTT. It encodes CASSSRLAGALDTQYF.

CDR3 region: CAVGGNNYEQFF. In DNA form, the CDR3 reads TGTGCCGTTGGCGGGAATAACTATGAGCAGTTCTTC. V and J are TRBV10-3 and TRBJ2-1, with D possibly being TRBD2 (6 bases). Trimming took 11 bases from V and 8 from J, leaving 16 bases between them. The CDR3 covers 12 residues. The V gene's germline CDR1 is ENHRY and CDR2 SYGVKD.

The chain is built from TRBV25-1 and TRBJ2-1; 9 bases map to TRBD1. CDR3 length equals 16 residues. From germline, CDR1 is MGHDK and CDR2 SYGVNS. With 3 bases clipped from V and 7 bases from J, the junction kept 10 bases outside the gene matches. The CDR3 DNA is TGTGCCAGCAGTGATCCGGACAGGGGAGGGTCGAATGAGCAGTTCTTC. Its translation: CASSDPDRGGSNEQFF.

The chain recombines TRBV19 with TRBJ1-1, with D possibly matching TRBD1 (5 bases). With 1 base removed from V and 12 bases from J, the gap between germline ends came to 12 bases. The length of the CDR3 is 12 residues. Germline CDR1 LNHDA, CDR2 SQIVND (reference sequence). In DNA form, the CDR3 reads TGTGCCAGTAGTATAGGCGGGACCGGGACTTTCTTT. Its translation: CASSIGGTGTFF.

CDR3 coding DNA: TGTGCCAGCTCACCCCCCTCTCCGAACACTGAAGCTTTCTTT. Translated, it gives CASSPPSPNTEAFF. This sequence joins TRBV18 and TRBJ1-1; D remains ambiguous. The CDR3 covers 14 residues. Between the trimmed V and J ends, which lost 3 bases and 1 base, there was a span of 9 bases. Germline V gene sequence: CDR1 KGHSH, CDR2 LQKENI.

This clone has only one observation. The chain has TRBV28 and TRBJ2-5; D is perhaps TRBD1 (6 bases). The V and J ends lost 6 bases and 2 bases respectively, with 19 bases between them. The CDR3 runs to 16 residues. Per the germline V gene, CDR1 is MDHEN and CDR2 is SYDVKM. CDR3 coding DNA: TGTGCCAGCAGAAACCCCGGTTGGGGGCGTCAAGAGACCCAGTACTTC. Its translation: CASRNPGWGRQETQYF.

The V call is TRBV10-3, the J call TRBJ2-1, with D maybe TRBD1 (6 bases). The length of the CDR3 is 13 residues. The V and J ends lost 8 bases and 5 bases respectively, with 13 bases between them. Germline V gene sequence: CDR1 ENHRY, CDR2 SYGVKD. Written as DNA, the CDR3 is TGTGCCATCTCTAGGACAGCCAACAATGAGCAGTTCTTC. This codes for CAISRTANNEQFF.

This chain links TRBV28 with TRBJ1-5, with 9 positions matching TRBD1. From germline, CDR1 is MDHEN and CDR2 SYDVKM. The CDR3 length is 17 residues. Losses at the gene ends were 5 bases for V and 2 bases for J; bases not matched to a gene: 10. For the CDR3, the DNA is TGTGCCAGCAGTCCCAGACAGGGGGTAGGGGGCAATCAGCCCCAGCATTTT. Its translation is CASSPRQGVGGNQPQHF.

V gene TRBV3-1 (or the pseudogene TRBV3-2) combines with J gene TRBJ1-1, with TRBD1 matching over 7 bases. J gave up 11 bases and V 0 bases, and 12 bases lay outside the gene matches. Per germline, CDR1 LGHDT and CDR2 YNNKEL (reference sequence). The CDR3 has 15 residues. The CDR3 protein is CASSQEQGTQRPAFF. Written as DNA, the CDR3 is TGTGCCAGCAGCCAAGAACAGGGGACCCAACGACCTGCTTTCTTT.

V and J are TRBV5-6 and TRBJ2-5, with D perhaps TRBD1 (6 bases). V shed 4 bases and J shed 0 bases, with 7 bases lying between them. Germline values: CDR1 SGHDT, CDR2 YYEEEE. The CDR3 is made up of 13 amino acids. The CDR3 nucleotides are TGTGCCAGCAGCGGACAGTACCAAGAGACCCAGTACTTC. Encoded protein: CASSGQYQETQYF.

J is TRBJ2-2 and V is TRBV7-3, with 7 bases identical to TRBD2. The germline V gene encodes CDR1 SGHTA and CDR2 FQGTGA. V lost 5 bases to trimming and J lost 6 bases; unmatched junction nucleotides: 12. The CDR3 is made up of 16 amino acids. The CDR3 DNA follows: TGTGCCAGCAGCCGCATCCCAGGACTAGAAGCCGGGGAGCTGTTTTTT. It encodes CASSRIPGLEAGELFF.

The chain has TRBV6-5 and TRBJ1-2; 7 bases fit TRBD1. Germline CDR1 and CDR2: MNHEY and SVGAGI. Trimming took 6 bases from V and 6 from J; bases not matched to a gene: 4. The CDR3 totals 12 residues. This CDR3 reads CASRTGSNGYTF. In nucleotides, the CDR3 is TGTGCCAGCAGGACAGGGTCTAATGGCTACACCTTC.

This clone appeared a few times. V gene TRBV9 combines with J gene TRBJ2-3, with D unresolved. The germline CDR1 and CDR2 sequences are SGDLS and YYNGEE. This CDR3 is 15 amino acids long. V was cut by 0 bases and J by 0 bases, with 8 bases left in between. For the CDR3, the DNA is TGTGCCAGCAGCGTAGGTACAGTTAGCACAGATACGCAGTATTTT. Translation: CASSVGTVSTDTQYF.

In DNA form, the CDR3 reads TGTGCCAGCAGCTTGGACACTCAGCCCCAGCATTTT. It is translated as CASSLDTQPQHF. The J gene is TRBJ1-5, the V gene TRBV12-3 or TRBV12-4; D perhaps matches TRBD1 (5 bases). The CDR3 is 12 amino acids. V was shortened by 6 bases and J by 6 bases, with 9 bases between the two germline ends.

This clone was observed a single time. CDR3: CASSQDRFPSSGGYTF. The CDR3, as DNA: TGTGCCAGCAGCCAAGATCGATTTCCATCCTCGGGTGGCTACACCTTC. The J gene is TRBJ1-2, the V gene TRBV4-2; no definite D call. CDR3 length: 16 amino acids. Germline CDR1 reads LGHNA; CDR2 reads YNFKEQ. V was pared by 0 bases and J by 7 bases, with 18 bases between.

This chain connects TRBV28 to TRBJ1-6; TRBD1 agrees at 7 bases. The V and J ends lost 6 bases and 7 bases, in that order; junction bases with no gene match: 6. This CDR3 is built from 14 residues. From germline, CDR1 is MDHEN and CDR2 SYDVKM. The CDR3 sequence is CASRDRLGNSPLHF. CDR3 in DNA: TGTGCCAGCAGGGACAGGTTGGGCAATTCACCCCTCCACTTT.

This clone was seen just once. The CDR3 region has the DNA TGTGCCAGCAGTTTCCCAGGGGGCACTTATTCACCCCTCCACTTT. Translated, it gives CASSFPGGTYSPLHF. V and J are TRBV6-6 and TRBJ1-6; 8 positions agree with TRBD1. Unmatched junction bases numbered 7, after V lost 4 bases and J lost 8 bases. From germline, CDR1 is MNHNY and CDR2 SVGAGI (reference sequence). This CDR3 is 15 amino acids long.

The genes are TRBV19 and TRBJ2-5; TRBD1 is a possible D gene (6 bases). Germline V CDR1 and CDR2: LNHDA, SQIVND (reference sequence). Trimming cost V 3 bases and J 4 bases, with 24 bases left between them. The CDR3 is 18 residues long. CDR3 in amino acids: CASSMRQTRGGSSETQYF. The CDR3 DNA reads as TGTGCCAGTAGTATGAGACAAACCAGGGGCGGTTCATCAGAGACCCAGTACTTC.

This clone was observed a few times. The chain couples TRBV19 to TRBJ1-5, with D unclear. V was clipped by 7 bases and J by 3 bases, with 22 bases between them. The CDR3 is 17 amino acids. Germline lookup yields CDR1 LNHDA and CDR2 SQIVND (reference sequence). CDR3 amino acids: CASTKLGGRVPNQPQHF. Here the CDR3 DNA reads TGTGCCAGTACCAAGCTAGGAGGCCGGGTCCCCAATCAGCCCCAGCATTTT.

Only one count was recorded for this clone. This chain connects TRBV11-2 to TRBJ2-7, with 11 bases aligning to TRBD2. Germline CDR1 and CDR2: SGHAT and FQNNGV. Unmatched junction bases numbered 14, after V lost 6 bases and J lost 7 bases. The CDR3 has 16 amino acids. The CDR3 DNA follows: TGTGCCAGCAGTTTATATCTAGCGGGAGGCCCCCAGGAGCAGTACTTC. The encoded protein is CASSLYLAGGPQEQYF.

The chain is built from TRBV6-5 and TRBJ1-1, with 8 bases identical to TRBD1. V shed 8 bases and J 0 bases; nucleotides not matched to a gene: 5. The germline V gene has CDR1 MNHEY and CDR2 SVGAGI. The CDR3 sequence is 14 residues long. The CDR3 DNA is TGTGCCAGCGGGGAGACAGGGGTGAACACTGAAGCTTTCTTT. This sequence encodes CASGETGVNTEAFF.

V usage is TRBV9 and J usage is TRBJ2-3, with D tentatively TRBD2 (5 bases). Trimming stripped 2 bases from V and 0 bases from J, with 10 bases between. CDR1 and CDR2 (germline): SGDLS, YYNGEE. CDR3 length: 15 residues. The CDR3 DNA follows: TGTGCCAGCAGCGTCGGCGGGTATAGCACAGATACGCAGTATTTT. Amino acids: CASSVGGYSTDTQYF.

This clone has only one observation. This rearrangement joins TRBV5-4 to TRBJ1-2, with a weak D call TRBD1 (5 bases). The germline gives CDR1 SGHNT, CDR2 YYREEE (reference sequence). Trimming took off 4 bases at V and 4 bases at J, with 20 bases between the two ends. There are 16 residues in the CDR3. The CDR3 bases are TGTGCCAGCAGCCCTATATATTTGACAGAACTCTATGGCTACACCTTC. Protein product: CASSPIYLTELYGYTF.

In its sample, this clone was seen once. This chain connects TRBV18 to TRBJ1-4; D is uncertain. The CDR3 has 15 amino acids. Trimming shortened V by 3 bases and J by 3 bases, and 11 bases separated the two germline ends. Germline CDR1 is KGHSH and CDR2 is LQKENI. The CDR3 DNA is TGTGCCAGCTCACCTGCCAGAAGTTCTAATGAAAAACTGTTTTTT. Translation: CASSPARSSNEKLFF.

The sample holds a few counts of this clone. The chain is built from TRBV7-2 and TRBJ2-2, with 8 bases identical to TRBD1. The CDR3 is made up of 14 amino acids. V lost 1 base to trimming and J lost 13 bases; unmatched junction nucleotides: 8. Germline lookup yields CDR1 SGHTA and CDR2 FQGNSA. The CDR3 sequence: CASSLEAGGFRLFF. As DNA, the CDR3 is TGTGCCAGCAGCTTAGAGGCAGGGGGCTTTAGGCTGTTTTTT.